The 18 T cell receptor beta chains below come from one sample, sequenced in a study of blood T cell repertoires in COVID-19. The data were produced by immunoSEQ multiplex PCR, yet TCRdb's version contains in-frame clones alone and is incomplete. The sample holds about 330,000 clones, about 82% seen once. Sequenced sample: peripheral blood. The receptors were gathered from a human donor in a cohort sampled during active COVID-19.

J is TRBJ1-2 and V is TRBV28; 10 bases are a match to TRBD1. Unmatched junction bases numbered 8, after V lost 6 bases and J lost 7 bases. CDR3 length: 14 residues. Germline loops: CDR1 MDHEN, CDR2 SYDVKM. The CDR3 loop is CASSTTGGDSGYTF. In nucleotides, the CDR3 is TGTGCCAGCAGCACGACAGGGGGCGATTCTGGCTACACCTTC.

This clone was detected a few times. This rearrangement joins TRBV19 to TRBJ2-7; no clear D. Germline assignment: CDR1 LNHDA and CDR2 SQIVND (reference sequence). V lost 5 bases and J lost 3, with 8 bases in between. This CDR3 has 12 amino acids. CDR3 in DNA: TGTGCCAGTAGTCCCGCCGGCTACGAGCAGTACTTC. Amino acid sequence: CASSPAGYEQYF.

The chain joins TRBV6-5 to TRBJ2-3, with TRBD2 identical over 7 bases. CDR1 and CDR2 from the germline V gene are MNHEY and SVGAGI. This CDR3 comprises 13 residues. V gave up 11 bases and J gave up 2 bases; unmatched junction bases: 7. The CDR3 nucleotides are TGTGCCTCCAACCGGGACTACACAGATACGCAGTATTTT. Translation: CASNRDYTDTQYF.

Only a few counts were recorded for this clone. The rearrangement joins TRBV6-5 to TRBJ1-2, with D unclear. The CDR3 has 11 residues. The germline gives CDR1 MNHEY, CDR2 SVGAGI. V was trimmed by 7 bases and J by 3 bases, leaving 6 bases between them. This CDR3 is CASTPDYGYTF. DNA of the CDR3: TGTGCCAGCACTCCGGACTATGGCTACACCTTC.

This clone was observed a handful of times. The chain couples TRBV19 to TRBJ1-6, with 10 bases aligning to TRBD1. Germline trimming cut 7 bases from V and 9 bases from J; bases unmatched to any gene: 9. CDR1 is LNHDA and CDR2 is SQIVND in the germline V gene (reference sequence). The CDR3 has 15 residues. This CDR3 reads CASNPTGGRSSPLHF. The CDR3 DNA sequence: TGTGCCAGTAACCCGACAGGGGGCCGTAGTTCACCCCTCCACTTT.

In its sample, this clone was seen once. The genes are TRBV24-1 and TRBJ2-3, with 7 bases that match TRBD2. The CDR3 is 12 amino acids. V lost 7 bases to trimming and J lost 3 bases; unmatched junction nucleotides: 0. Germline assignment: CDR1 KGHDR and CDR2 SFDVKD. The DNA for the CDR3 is TGTGCCACCAGCGGGGGGACAGATACGCAGTATTTT. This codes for CATSGGTDTQYF.

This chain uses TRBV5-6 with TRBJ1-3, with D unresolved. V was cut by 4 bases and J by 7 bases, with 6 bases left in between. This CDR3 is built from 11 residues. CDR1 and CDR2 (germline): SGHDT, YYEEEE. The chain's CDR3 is CASSESNTIYF. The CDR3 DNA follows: TGTGCCAGCAGCGAGAGTAACACCATATATTTT. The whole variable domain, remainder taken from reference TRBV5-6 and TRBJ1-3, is DAGVTQSPTHLIKTRGQQVTLRCSPKSGHDTVSWYQQALGQGPQFIFQYYEEEERQRGNFPDRFSGHQFPNYSSELNVNALLLGDSALYLCASSESNTIYFGEGSWLTVV.

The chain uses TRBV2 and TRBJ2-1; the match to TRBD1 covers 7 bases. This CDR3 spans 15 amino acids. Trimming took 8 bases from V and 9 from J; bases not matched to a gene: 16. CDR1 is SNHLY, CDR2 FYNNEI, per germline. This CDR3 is CASRGSDRLSGEQFF. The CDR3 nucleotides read TGTGCCAGCCGGGGTTCGGACAGGTTATCCGGTGAGCAGTTCTTC.

The CDR3 spells CASSIWRGEQFF. The CDR3 DNA reads as TGTGCCAGTAGTATTTGGCGAGGTGAGCAGTTCTTC. The chain links TRBV19 to TRBJ2-1, with D unresolved. V shed 3 bases and J shed 9 bases, with 9 bases lying between them. The CDR3 contains 12 residues. CDR1 is LNHDA and CDR2 is SQIVND in the germline V gene (reference sequence).

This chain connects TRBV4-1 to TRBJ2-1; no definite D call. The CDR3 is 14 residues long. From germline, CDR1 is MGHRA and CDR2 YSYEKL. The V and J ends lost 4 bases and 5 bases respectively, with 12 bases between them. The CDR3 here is CASSPSEENNEQFF. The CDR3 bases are TGCGCCAGCAGCCCCTCAGAGGAAAACAATGAGCAGTTCTTC.

The CDR3, as DNA: TGTGCCAGCAACCAGGGGAGAGTGGATGGCTACACCTTC. Translated, it gives CASNQGRVDGYTF. This chain links TRBV9 with TRBJ1-2; maybe TRBD1 (6 bases). The ends were cut back, 6 bases at V and 6 bases at J, with 15 bases in the middle. Germline V lookup: CDR1 SGDLS, CDR2 YYNGEE. The CDR3 totals 13 residues.

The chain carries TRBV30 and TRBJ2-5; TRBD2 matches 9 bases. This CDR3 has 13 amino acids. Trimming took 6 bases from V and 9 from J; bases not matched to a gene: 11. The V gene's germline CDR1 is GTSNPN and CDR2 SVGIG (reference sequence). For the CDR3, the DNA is TGTGCCTGTAGTTCAGCGGGGGGCCGGTCCCAGTACTTC. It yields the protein CACSSAGGRSQYF.

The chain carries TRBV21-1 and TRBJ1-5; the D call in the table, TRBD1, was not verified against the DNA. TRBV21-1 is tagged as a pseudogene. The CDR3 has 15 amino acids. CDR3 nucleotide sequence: TGTGCCAGCAGCCCCCGACAGGGGGTGGATCAGCCCCAGCATTTT. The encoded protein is CASSPRQGVDQPQHF.

The CDR3, as DNA: TGTGCCAGCAGCGAGGGACAGGGAAGCAATCAGCCCCAGCATTTT. Amino acids: CASSEGQGSNQPQHF. V gene TRBV9 combines with J gene TRBJ1-5; 9 bases are shared with TRBD1. The V gene's germline CDR1 is SGDLS and CDR2 YYNGEE. This CDR3 has 15 amino acids. The V and J ends lost 3 bases and 1 base, in that order; junction bases with no gene match: 2.

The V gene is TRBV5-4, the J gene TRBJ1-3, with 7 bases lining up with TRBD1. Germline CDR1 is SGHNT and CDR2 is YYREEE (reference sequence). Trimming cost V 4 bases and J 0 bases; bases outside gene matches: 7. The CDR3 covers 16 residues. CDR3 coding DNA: TGTGCCAGCAGCGGCTGGGGACAGAGCTCTGGAAACACCATATATTTT. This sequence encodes CASSGWGQSSGNTIYF.

Here the CDR3 DNA reads TGTGCCAGCAGCACACGACAGGGGGCGCCTGGGGAGCTGTTTTTT. Its translation: CASSTRQGAPGELFF. The V call is TRBV7-8, the J call TRBJ2-2, with 10 bases identical to TRBD1. V trimming: 5 bases; J trimming: 8 bases; junction bases outside the gene matches: 8. Germline CDR1 SGHVS, CDR2 FQNEAQ. This CDR3 is built from 15 residues.

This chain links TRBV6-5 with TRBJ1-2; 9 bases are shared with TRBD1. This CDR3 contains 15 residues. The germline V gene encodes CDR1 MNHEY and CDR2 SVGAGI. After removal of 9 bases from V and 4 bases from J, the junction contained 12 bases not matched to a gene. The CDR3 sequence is CARSRDRVFFYGYTF. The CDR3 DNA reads TGTGCCAGGTCACGGGACAGGGTATTTTTCTATGGCTACACCTTC.

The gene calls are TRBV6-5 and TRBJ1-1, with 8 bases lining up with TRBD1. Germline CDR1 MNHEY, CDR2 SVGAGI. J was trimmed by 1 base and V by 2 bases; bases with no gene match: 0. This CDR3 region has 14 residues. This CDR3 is CASSYGTGNTEAFF. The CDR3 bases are TGTGCCAGCAGTTACGGGACAGGGAACACTGAAGCTTTCTTT.